The rows below give T cell receptor beta chains drawn from one sample of a study of T cells after yellow fever vaccination. Using its own MiXCR run on the 5' RACE reads, TCRdb lists one record per CDR3 protein. The data contain about 300,000 distinct CDR3 sequences, 3% to 4.5% of them singletons. Sequenced material: PBMCs, taken 5 days after the yellow fever booster vaccination. Receptors originate from a man aged 18-30 years who received the YFV17D yellow fever vaccine. Both conserved end residues are part of each CDR3. D genes are given only for firm matches. The listing skips clone size in some rows; elsewhere it reads once, few, many or a size class.

v_gene,abundance,j_gene,d_gene,CDR3nt,CDR3aa
TRBV12-3/TRBV12-4,few,TRBJ2-2,TRBD1,TGTGCCAGCAGGGACAGGGGGCGGGTGACCGGGGAGCTGTTTTTT,CASRDRGRVTGELFF
TRBV7-8,NA,TRBJ2-3,TRBD2,TGTGCCAGCAGCCTTAGAAGCGGGGGGCCCTTAAATACGCAGTATTTT,CASSLRSGGPLNTQYF
TRBV14,NA,TRBJ2-7,NA,TGTGCCAGCAGCCATTCATATGGCAGGGCGGGCGAGCAGTACTTC,CASSHSYGRAGEQYF
TRBV7-2,NA,TRBJ1-5,NA,TGTGCCAGCAGCTTAGGGGAAGATCAGCCCCAGCATTTT,CASSLGEDQPQHF
TRBV2,few,TRBJ2-3,TRBD2,TGTGCCAGCCTGCCCTGGACTAGCGGAGACACAGATACGCAGTATTTT,CASLPWTSGDTDTQYF
TRBV7-9,NA,TRBJ2-7,NA,TGTGCCAGCAGCGGAGGACTGTACGTGCAGTACTTC,CASSGGLYVQYF
TRBV2,few,TRBJ2-3,NA,TGTGCCAGCTCGGGCAGGGGAACAGATACGCAGTATTTT,CASSGRGTDTQYF
TRBV4-3,many,TRBJ2-3,NA,TGCGCCAGCAGCCAAGATCGAGGCGCACAGCGGGATACGCAGTATTTT,CASSQDRGAQRDTQYF
TRBV5-1,few,TRBJ1-1,TRBD1,TGCGCCAGCAGCTCCGACCCCCCGGGACAGGGGGTAGTAGAAGCTTTCTTT,CASSSDPPGQGVVEAFF
TRBV5-1,NA,TRBJ1-6,NA,TGCGCCAGCAGCTTGGCCTTGACGGGGGATTCACCCCTCCACTTT,CASSLALTGDSPLHF
TRBV10-3,few,TRBJ2-2,TRBD1,TGTGCCATCAGTGAGTCGACTCTACAGGGGAACGACGGGGAGCTGTTTTTT,CAISESTLQGNDGELFF
TRBV29-1,many,TRBJ2-3,TRBD1,TGCAGCGTACCAGGGACAGGGACAGATACGCAGTATTTT,CSVPGTGTDTQYF
TRBV20-1,many,TRBJ2-2,NA,TGCAGTGCCGCCGACTTAAACACCGGGGAGCTGTTTTTT,CSAADLNTGELFF
TRBV4-3,NA,TRBJ1-4,TRBD1,TGCGCCAGCAGCCTTTGGACAGGGGGAAAACTGTTTTTT,CASSLWTGGKLFF
TRBV25-1,few,TRBJ2-3,NA,TGTGCCAGCAGTACGACTAAGGGGTATGGAAGTTCAGATACGCAGTATTTT,CASSTTKGYGSSDTQYF
TRBV6-5,NA,TRBJ1-2,NA,TGTGCCAGCACCCACGAGGGTTATGGCTACACCTTC,CASTHEGYGYTF
TRBV11-2,NA,TRBJ2-5,TRBD2,TGTGCCAGCAGCGACGTCAGCGGGGGGGACCAAGAGACCCAGTACTTC,CASSDVSGGDQETQYF
TRBV18,NA,TRBJ1-1,TRBD1,TGTGCCAGCTCACCTATACCGGGACAGGGGTGGACTGAAGCTTTCTTT,CASSPIPGQGWTEAFF
TRBV7-3,NA,TRBJ1-1,TRBD1,TGTGCCAGCAGCTCGGACAGGGGGCGGACTGAAGCTTTCTTT,CASSSDRGRTEAFF
TRBV3-1,NA,TRBJ2-2,NA,TGTGCCAGCAGCCGCCGAGAGAGTGGCGGGGAGCTGTTTTTT,CASSRRESGGELFF
TRBV12-3/TRBV12-4,NA,TRBJ1-1,NA,TGTGCCAGCAGCCGTCTGGGGTCATCCACTGAAGCTTTCTTT,CASSRLGSSTEAFF
TRBV18,few,TRBJ2-3,NA,TGTGCCAGCTCCCGGGACCAAACAGATACGCAGTATTTT,CASSRDQTDTQYF
TRBV7-2,NA,TRBJ2-5,TRBD2,TGTGCCAGCACTCTTAGCGGGGGGTGGACAGAGACCCAGTACTTC,CASTLSGGWTETQYF
TRBV4-3,many,TRBJ2-2,NA,TGCGCCAGCAGCGGTACGGGACATCTGAACACCGGGGAGCTGTTTTTT,CASSGTGHLNTGELFF
TRBV4-1,few,TRBJ2-7,NA,TGCGCCAGCAGCCAAGGGGCCATGTCCTACGAGCAGTACTTC,CASSQGAMSYEQYF
TRBV4-2,many,TRBJ2-4,TRBD2,TGTGCCAGCAGCCAAGACTCTCGGGGGGGGTCGAACATTCAGTACTTC,CASSQDSRGGSNIQYF
TRBV7-9,NA,TRBJ1-6,NA,TGTGCCAGCAGCCCCGACCCCTCCTATAATTCACCCCTCCACTTT,CASSPDPSYNSPLHF
TRBV7-8,few,TRBJ1-5,NA,TGTGCCAGCAGCCAGGGACCGAACAAGGGGCAGCCCCAGCATTTT,CASSQGPNKGQPQHF
TRBV5-1,few,TRBJ2-7,NA,TGCGCCAGCAGCCCTGGGACGGCTCCTCCCGAGCAGTACTTC,CASSPGTAPPEQYF
TRBV6-6,many,TRBJ2-5,NA,TGTGCCAGCAGTGCGGACTCTAGGCGGTGTAGGTTC,CASSADSRRCRF
TRBV24-1,many,TRBJ2-5,TRBD1,TGTGCCACCAGACAGGGGAGTGTCGGGACCCAGTACTTC,CATRQGSVGTQYF
TRBV12-3/TRBV12-4,NA,TRBJ2-5,TRBD2,TGTGCCAGCAGTTTGGTTGGTAGCGGGGGAAGGGGGACCCAGTACTTC,CASSLVGSGGRGTQYF
TRBV12-3/TRBV12-4,NA,TRBJ1-2,TRBD1,TGTGCCAGCAGTTTCGGACAGGGGGTCATATATGGCTACACCTTC,CASSFGQGVIYGYTF
TRBV18,NA,TRBJ2-2,NA,TGTGCCAGCTCACCTCCGAGTACCTACACCGGGGAGCTGTTTTTT,CASSPPSTYTGELFF
TRBV10-3,many,TRBJ1-2,NA,TGTGCCATCGGCCCCCCGCAGCCTTATGGCTACACCTTC,CAIGPPQPYGYTF
TRBV19,few,TRBJ2-1,TRBD1,TGTGCCAGTAGTATCGGGACAGGGGTCAATGAGCAGTTCTTC,CASSIGTGVNEQFF
TRBV5-1,NA,TRBJ2-7,NA,TGCGCCAGCAGCTGGGCTGGGGGCGCGGACTACGAGCAGTACTTC,CASSWAGGADYEQYF
TRBV4-3,NA,TRBJ1-5,NA,TGCGCCAGCAGCCAAGATCGTGTTGGCAGGGAGAGCCAGCCCCAGCATTTT,CASSQDRVGRESQPQHF
TRBV4-2,few,TRBJ2-4,TRBD2,TGTGCCAGCAGCCAAGAGGGGACTAGCTTAAACATTCAGTACTTC,CASSQEGTSLNIQYF
TRBV6-6,NA,TRBJ2-2,NA,TGTGCCAGCAGTTACATACTAGCTTCCGGGGAGCTGTTTTTT,CASSYILASGELFF
TRBV7-2,many,TRBJ1-1,TRBD1,TGTGCCAGCAGCTTCAGGACAGGGGGCGTCTTAGGCACTGAAGCTTTCTTT,CASSFRTGGVLGTEAFF
TRBV7-2,many,TRBJ1-2,NA,TGTGCCAGCAGCTTCCCGACAGGAGCGAATGGCTACACCTTC,CASSFPTGANGYTF
TRBV11-2,NA,TRBJ2-6,NA,TGTGCCAGCAGCCGGGAGACAGGCGAACTTCCTGGGGCCAACGTCCTGACTTTC,CASSRETGELPGANVLTF
TRBV24-1,NA,TRBJ2-1,NA,TGTGCCACCAGTGAAAGCGGAGGTGCGAATGAGCAGTTCTTC,CATSESGGANEQFF
TRBV6-2/TRBV6-3,NA,TRBJ2-2,NA,TGTGCCAGCAGTTACTCCGGGGAGAACACCGGGGAGCTGTTTTTT,CASSYSGENTGELFF
TRBV12-3/TRBV12-4,few,TRBJ2-5,NA,TGTGCCAGCAGCTCTCCCGGGGAGGGGGGGGAGACCCAGTACTTC,CASSSPGEGGETQYF
TRBV27,NA,TRBJ1-2,TRBD1,TGTGCCAGCAGTTGGGGACAGGGAAGGGGTGGCTACACCTTC,CASSWGQGRGGYTF
TRBV24-1,many,TRBJ2-3,TRBD1,TGTGCCACCAGTGATCCTGGACAGGGGATAGATACGCAGTATTTT,CATSDPGQGIDTQYF
TRBV11-2,many,TRBJ2-3,NA,TGTGCCAGCAGCCCTGTAGCAGATACGCAGTATTTT,CASSPVADTQYF
TRBV20-1,many,TRBJ2-5,TRBD2,TGCAGTGCTAATAGACTAGCGGGGACCCAGTACTTC,CSANRLAGTQYF
TRBV12-3/TRBV12-4,many,TRBJ2-7,TRBD2,TGTGCCAGCAGCCCGGGACTAGCGGGGCTTTCCTACGAGCAGTACTTC,CASSPGLAGLSYEQYF